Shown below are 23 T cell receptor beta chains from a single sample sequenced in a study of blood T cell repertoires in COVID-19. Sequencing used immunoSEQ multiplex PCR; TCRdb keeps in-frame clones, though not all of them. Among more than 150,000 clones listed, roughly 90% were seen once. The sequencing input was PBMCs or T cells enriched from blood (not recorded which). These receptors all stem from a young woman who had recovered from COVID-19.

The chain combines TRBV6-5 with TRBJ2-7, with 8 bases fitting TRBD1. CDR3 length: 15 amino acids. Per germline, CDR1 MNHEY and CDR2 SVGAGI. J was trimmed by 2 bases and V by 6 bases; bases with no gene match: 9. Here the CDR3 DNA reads TGTGCCAGCAGCCCCGGGACAGGCGTTCCCTACGAGCAGTACTTC. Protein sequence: CASSPGTGVPYEQYF.

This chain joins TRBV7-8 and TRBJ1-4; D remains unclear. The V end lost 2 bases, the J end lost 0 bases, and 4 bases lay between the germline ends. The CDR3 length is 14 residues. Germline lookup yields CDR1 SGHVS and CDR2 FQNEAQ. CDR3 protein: CASSLPATNEKLFF. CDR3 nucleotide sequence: TGTGCCAGCAGCTTACCGGCAACTAATGAAAAACTGTTTTTT.

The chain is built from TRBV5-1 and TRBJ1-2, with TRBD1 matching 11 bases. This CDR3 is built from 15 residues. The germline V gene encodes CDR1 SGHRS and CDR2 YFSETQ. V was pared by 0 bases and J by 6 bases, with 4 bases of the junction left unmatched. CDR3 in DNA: TGCGCCAGCAGCTTGGCCCCGGGACAGGGGGATGGCTACACCTTC. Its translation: CASSLAPGQGDGYTF.

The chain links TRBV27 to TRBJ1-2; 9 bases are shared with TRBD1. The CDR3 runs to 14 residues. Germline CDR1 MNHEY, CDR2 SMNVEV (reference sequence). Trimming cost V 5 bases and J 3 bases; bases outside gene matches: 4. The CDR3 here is CASSPDRGDYGYTF. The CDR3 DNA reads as TGTGCCAGCAGTCCCGACAGGGGGGACTATGGCTACACCTTC.

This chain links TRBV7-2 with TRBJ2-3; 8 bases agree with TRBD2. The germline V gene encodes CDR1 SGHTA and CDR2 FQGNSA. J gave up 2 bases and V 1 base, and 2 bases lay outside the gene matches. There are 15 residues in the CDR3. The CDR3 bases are TGTGCCAGCAGCTTAGTGCGGGGGGCCACAGATACGCAGTATTTT. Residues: CASSLVRGATDTQYF.

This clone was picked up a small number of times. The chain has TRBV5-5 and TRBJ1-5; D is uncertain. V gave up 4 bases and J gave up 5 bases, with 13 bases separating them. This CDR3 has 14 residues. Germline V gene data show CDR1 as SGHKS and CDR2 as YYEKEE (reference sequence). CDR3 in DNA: TGTGCCAGCAGCCTTGGAGGAAGAGATCAGCCCCAGCATTTT. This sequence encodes CASSLGGRDQPQHF.

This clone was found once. CDR3: CASGWQGARYEQYF. CDR3 nucleotides: TGTGCTAGTGGTTGGCAGGGGGCGCGGTACGAGCAGTACTTC. The V call is TRBV12-5, the J call TRBJ2-7; 8 bases are shared with TRBD1. With 4 bases clipped from V and 4 bases from J, the junction kept 6 bases outside the gene matches. In germline, CDR1 is LGHNT, CDR2 FRNRAP. The CDR3 contains 14 residues. Supplemented by reference TRBV12-5 and TRBJ2-7, the full variable domain reads DARVTQTPRHKVTEMGQEVTMRCQPILGHNTVFWYRQTMMQGLELLAYFRNRAPLDDSGMPKDRFSAEMPDATLATLKIQPSEPRDSAVYFCASGWQGARYEQYFGPGTRLTVT.

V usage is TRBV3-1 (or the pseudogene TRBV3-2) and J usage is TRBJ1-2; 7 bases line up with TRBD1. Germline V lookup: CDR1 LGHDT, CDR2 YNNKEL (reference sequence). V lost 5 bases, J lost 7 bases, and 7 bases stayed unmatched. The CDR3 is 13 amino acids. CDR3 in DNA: TGTGCCAGCAGCTTGGAGGGGGCGCTTGGCTACACCTTC. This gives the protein CASSLEGALGYTF.

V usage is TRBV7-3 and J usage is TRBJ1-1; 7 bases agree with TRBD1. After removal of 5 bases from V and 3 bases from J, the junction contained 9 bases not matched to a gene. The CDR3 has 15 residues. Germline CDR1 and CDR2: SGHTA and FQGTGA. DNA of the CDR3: TGTGCCAGCAGCGACCAGGGACAGCTATACACTGAAGCTTTCTTT. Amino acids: CASSDQGQLYTEAFF.

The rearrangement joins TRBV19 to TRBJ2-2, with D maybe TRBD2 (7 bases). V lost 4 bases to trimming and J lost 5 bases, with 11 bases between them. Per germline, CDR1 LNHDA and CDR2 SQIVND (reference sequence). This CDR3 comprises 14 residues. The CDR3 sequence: CASSSGRGTGELFF. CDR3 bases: TGTGCCAGTAGTAGTGGGAGGGGGACCGGGGAGCTGTTTTTT.

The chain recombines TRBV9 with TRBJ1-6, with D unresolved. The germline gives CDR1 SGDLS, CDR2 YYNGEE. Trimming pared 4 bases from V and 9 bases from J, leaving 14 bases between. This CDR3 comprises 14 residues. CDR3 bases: TGTGCCAGCAGCCCCGGAGGACCGGCTTCACCCCTCCACTTT. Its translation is CASSPGGPASPLHF.

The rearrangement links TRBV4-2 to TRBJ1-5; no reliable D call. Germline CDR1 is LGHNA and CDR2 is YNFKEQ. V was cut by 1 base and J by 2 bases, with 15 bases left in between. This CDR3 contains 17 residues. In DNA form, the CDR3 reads TGTGCCAGCAGCCAAGTTGCAGGAATAATCGGCAATCAGCCCCAGCATTTT. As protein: CASSQVAGIIGNQPQHF.

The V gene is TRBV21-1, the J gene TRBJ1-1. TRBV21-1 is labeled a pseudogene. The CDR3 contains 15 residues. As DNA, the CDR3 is TGTGCCAGCAGCAAAGTAAGGGGAGGGAACACTGAAGCTTTCTTT. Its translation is CASSKVRGGNTEAFF.

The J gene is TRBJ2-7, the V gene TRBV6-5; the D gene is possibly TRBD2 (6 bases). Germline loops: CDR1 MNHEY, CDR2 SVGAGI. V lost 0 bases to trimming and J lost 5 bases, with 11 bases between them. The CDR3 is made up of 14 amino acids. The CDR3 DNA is TGTGCCAGCAGTTACTCGAGGAGGGGTCACGAGCAGTACTTC. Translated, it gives CASSYSRRGHEQYF.

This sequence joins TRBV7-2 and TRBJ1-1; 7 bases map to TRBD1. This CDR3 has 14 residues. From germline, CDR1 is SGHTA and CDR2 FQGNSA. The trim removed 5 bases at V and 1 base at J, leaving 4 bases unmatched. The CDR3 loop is CASSAQGGNTEAFF. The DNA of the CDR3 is TGTGCCAGCAGCGCCCAGGGGGGGAACACTGAAGCTTTCTTT. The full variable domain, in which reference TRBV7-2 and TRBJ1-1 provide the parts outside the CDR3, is GAGVSQSPSNKVTEKGKDVELRCDPISGHTALYWYRQSLGQGLEFLIYFQGNSAPDKSGLPSDRFSAERTGGSVSTLTIQRTQQEDSAVYLCASSAQGGNTEAFFGQGTRLTVV.

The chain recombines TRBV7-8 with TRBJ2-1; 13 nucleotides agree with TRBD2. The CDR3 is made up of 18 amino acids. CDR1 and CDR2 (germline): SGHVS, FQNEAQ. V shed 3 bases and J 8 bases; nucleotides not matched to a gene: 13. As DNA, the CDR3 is TGTGCCAGCAGCTTTGGGACTAGCGGGGTCCTGACGGTCGATGAGCAGTTCTTC. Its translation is CASSFGTSGVLTVDEQFF. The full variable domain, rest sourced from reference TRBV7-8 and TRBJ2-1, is GAGVSQSPRYKVAKRGQDVALRCDPISGHVSLFWYQQALGQGPEFLTYFQNEAQLDKSGLPSDRFFAERPEGSVSTLKIQRTQQEDSAVYLCASSFGTSGVLTVDEQFFGPGTRLTVL.

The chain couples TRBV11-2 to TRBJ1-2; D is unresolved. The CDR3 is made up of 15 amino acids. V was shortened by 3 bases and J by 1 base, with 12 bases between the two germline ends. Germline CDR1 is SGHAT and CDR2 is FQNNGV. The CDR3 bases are TGTGCCAGCAGCTTCGCCGAGGGCGGTAACTATGGCTACACCTTC. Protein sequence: CASSFAEGGNYGYTF.

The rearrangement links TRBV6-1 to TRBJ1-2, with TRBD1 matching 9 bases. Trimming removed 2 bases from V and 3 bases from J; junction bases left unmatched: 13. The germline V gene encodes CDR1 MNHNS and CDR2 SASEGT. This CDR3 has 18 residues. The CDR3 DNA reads TGTGCCAGCAGTGAATCCGACAGACAGGGGGTTATGGACTATGGCTACACCTTC. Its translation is CASSESDRQGVMDYGYTF.

DNA for the CDR3: TGTGCCACCAGTGATGGGACTAGCGGGAGAAGGTTGAATGAGCAGTTCTTC. Translated, it gives CATSDGTSGRRLNEQFF. The V call is TRBV24-1, the J call TRBJ2-1, with 14 bases that match TRBD2. Losses at the gene ends were 3 bases for V and 7 bases for J; bases not matched to a gene: 7. Germline CDR1 and CDR2: KGHDR and SFDVKD. This CDR3 is built from 17 residues.

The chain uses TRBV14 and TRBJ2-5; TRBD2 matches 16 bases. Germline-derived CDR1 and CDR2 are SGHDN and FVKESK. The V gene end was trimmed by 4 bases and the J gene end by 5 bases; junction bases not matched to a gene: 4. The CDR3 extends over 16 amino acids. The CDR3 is CASSPMGLAGGETQYF. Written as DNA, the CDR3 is TGTGCCAGCAGCCCGATGGGACTAGCGGGAGGGGAGACCCAGTACTTC.

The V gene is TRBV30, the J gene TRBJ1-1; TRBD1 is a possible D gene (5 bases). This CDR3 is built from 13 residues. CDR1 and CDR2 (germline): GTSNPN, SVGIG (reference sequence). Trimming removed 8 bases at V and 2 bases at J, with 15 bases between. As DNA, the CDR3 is TGTGCCAGGAACCGGGGGGGAAACACTGAAGCTTTCTTT. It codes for CARNRGGNTEAFF.

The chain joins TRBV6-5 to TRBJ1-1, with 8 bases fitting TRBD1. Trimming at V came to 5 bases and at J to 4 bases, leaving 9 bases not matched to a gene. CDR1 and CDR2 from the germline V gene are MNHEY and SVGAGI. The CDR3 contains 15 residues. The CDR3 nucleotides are TGTGCCAGCAGTAACAGACAGGGGATTACCACTGAAGCTTTCTTT. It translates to CASSNRQGITTEAFF.

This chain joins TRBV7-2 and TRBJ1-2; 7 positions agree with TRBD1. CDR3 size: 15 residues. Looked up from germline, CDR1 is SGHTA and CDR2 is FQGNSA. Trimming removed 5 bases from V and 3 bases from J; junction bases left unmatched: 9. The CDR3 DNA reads TGTGCCAGCAGCGGAAACCGGGACAGAGACTATGGCTACACCTTC. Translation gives CASSGNRDRDYGYTF.